The 20 T cell receptor beta chains listed next were all sequenced from one sample in a study of molecular identifiers for immune sequencing clone quantification. Each CDR3 protein is one row after TCRdb ran MiXCR on the PCR reads. The sample yields 400,000 to 600,000 distinct CDR3 sequences, about a fifth seen once. Source material: naive CD8+ T cells from blood, with Jurkat cell RNA spiked in. As for subset: FACS-sorted CD8+CD4-CCR7+CD45RA+ naive T cells. These receptors were obtained from a human donor in good health. Some libraries in this study had Jurkat cell RNA spiked in.

As to this clonotype: The junction departs from germline at one end; a sequencing error may be responsible. This chain connects TRBV6-5 to TRBJ2-5, with 8 nucleotides matching TRBD1. Germline CDR1 reads MNHEY; CDR2 reads SVGAGI. The CDR3 loop spans 14 amino acids. CDR3 DNA: TGTGCCAGCAGTTCCGGACAGGGCTCAGAGATCCAGTACTTC. It is translated as CASSSGQGSEIQYF.

This clonotype was recorded many times. CDR3 amino acids: CASSPAEGRGYEQYF. CDR3 in DNA: TGTGCCAGCAGCCCCGCCGAGGGTCGGGGGTACGAGCAGTACTTC. The chain links TRBV7-9 to TRBJ2-7; D possibly corresponds to TRBD2 (6 bases). CDR3 size: 15 residues. Germline CDR1 is SEHNR and CDR2 is FQNEAQ (reference sequence). V lost 5 bases to trimming and J lost 4 bases, with 18 bases between them.

This clonotype occurred many times. The J gene is TRBJ2-2, the V gene TRBV30; D possibly corresponds to TRBD1 (5 bases). V was cut by 3 bases and J by 5 bases, with 7 bases left in between. Germline V CDR1 and CDR2: GTSNPN, SVGIG (reference sequence). The CDR3 covers 12 residues. CDR3 sequence reads: CAWRRGTGELFF. In DNA, the CDR3 is TGTGCCTGGAGAAGGGGAACCGGGGAGCTGTTTTTT.

This clonotype was picked up many times. The rearrangement uses TRBV19 and TRBJ2-7; perhaps TRBD2 as D (5 bases). V gave up 5 bases and J gave up 6 bases, with 11 bases separating them. The CDR3 spans 12 residues. The germline V gene encodes CDR1 LNHDA and CDR2 SQIVND (reference sequence). CDR3 nucleotide sequence: TGTGCCAGTAGTTCGGGGTGGACCGAGCAGTACTTC. This sequence encodes CASSSGWTEQYF.

This chain connects TRBV20-1 to TRBJ2-1; possibly TRBD1 for D (5 bases). Trimming pared 1 base from V and 7 bases from J, leaving 8 bases between. The CDR3 loop spans 12 amino acids. CDR1 and CDR2 (germline): DFQATT, SNEGSKA (reference sequence). The CDR3 region is CSARVAGNEQFF. The CDR3 bases are TGCAGTGCTAGAGTGGCAGGGAATGAGCAGTTCTTC.

Comment on this clonotype: A much more abundant neighbour one base away suggests this may be a read error. The rearrangement uses TRBV7-9 and TRBJ1-5; D not resolved. V lost 5 bases and J 2 bases, leaving 16 bases between the germline ends. CDR3 length: 16 residues. The germline V gene has CDR1 SEHNR and CDR2 FQNEAQ (reference sequence). This CDR3 reads CASSVGSPYGNQPQHF. The CDR3 DNA reads as TGTGCCAGCAGCGTCGGAAGTCCCTATGGCAATCAGCCCCAGCATTTT.

The sample holds many counts of this clonotype. The chain recombines TRBV27 with TRBJ1-1, with D unresolved. The V end lost 5 bases, the J end lost 1 base, and 14 bases lay between the germline ends. Germline values: CDR1 MNHEY, CDR2 SMNVEV (reference sequence). The CDR3 is made up of 15 amino acids. In DNA, the CDR3 is TGTGCCAGCAGTCCCCTGACCCACACGAACACTGAAGCTTTCTTT. Its protein is CASSPLTHTNTEAFF.

To note about this clonotype: No conserved phenylalanine or tryptophan is present at the end of the CDR3, so a read error is the likely explanation. The chain carries TRBV20-1 and TRBJ2-5; D is possibly TRBD1 or TRBD2 (5 bases each). The CDR3 runs 14 residues. Trimming shortened V by 0 bases and J by 5 bases, and 13 bases separated the two germline ends. The V gene's germline CDR1 is DFQATT and CDR2 SNEGSKA (reference sequence). CDR3 protein: CSARESGAGETQYL. The CDR3 coding sequence is TGCAGTGCTAGAGAATCCGGGGCAGGGGAGACCCAGTACCTC.

The J gene is TRBJ2-3, the V gene TRBV6-6, with D maybe TRBD2 (5 bases). The CDR3 spans 13 residues. The V end was cut by 1 base, the J end by 4 bases, with 6 bases between. The germline V gene has CDR1 MNHNY and CDR2 SVGAGI (reference sequence). The CDR3 bases are TGTGCCAGCAGTTACTTGGGAGCAGATACGCAGTATTTT. Encoded protein: CASSYLGADTQYF.

The genes are TRBV5-6 and TRBJ2-7, with a weak D call TRBD2 (7 bases). Germline V gene lookup returns CDR1 SGHDT and CDR2 YYEEEE. Deletions cut 4 bases from V and 4 bases from J, with 18 bases between. The CDR3 consists of 15 residues. This CDR3 reads CASSTRWGGMYEQYF. In DNA form, the CDR3 reads TGTGCCAGCAGCACCCGCTGGGGGGGCATGTACGAGCAGTACTTC.

This clonotype has a count of ten or more. The chain recombines TRBV19 with TRBJ2-1, with D possibly matching TRBD2 (6 bases). There are 14 residues in the CDR3. CDR1 LNHDA and CDR2 SQIVND come from the germline V gene (reference sequence). Trimming cost V 1 base and J 6 bases, with 10 bases left between them. CDR3 coding DNA: TGTGCCAGTAGTATAGTATTGGGGGGCAATGAGCAGTTCTTC. It codes for CASSIVLGGNEQFF.

To note about this clonotype: Possible read error: a much larger clone is one base away. This chain connects TRBV5-4 to TRBJ2-7, with 9 bases fitting TRBD2. In germline, CDR1 is SGHNT, CDR2 YYREEE (reference sequence). The CDR3 is 14 residues long. The CDR3 nucleotides are TGTGTCAGCAGCACCGGGACTAGCCTCTACGAGCAGTACTTC. This encodes CVSSTGTSLYEQYF.

The chain couples TRBV4-3 to TRBJ2-2, with D tentatively TRBD2 (6 bases). This CDR3 is built from 19 residues. With 4 bases removed from V and 0 bases from J, the gap between germline ends came to 21 bases. The germline CDR1 and CDR2 sequences are LGHNA and YSLEER. DNA for the CDR3: TGCGCCAGCAGCCTTTCCCCAGGAGTGGGACTTACGAACACCGGGGAGCTGTTTTTT. Its protein product is CASSLSPGVGLTNTGELFF.

This clonotype was seen only a few times. The chain employs TRBV2 and TRBJ2-7, with D maybe TRBD1 (5 bases). V dropped 1 base and J dropped 5 bases, with 12 bases sitting between them. The CDR3 covers 14 residues. From germline, CDR1 is SNHLY and CDR2 FYNNEI. Written as DNA, the CDR3 is TGTGCCAGCAGTGAAGGGGTAGGGGTAAACGAGCAGTACTTC. Translated, it gives CASSEGVGVNEQYF.

This clonotype was recorded at least ten times. The chain employs TRBV27 and TRBJ2-6; D remains unclear. The CDR3 is 16 amino acids. With 2 bases removed from V and 3 bases from J, the gap between germline ends came to 11 bases. Germline CDR1 reads MNHEY; CDR2 reads SMNVEV (reference sequence). The chain's CDR3 is CASSLVWGYGANVLTF. Written as DNA, the CDR3 is TGTGCCAGCAGTTTAGTTTGGGGTTATGGGGCCAACGTCCTGACTTTC.

CDR3 nucleotides: TGCGCCAGCCGCTCGGGAGCGGGCGCAGATACGCAGTATTTT. Its translation is CASRSGAGADTQYF. The chain carries TRBV4-1 and TRBJ2-3, with D possibly matching TRBD2 (6 bases). V gave up 8 bases and J gave up 4 bases, with 16 bases separating them. Germline V gene data show CDR1 as MGHRA and CDR2 as YSYEKL. The length of the CDR3 is 14 residues.

This clonotype came up many times. V usage is TRBV12-3 or TRBV12-4 and J usage is TRBJ1-5, with no clear D. This CDR3 has 14 residues. Deletions cut 4 bases from V and 2 bases from J, with 9 bases between. CDR3: CASSSPGGNQPQHF. In DNA form, the CDR3 reads TGTGCCAGCAGTTCGCCCGGGGGCAATCAGCCCCAGCATTTT.

This clonotype occurred many times. The chain has TRBV14 and TRBJ2-1; D ambiguous. V was shortened by 5 bases and J by 5 bases, with 13 bases between the two germline ends. CDR1 and CDR2 (germline): SGHDN, FVKESK. This CDR3 contains 14 residues. The CDR3 DNA is TGTGCCAGCAGCTTAGACCGTGGGCACAATGAGCAGTTCTTC. Translated, it gives CASSLDRGHNEQFF.

Many counts were recorded for this clonotype. V is TRBV7-9 and J is TRBJ2-5, with 10 bases aligning to TRBD1. The CDR3 loop spans 13 amino acids. CDR1 SEHNR and CDR2 FQNEAQ come from the germline V gene (reference sequence). The ends lost 5 bases at V and 5 bases at J; junction bases unmatched: 2. CDR3 nucleotide sequence: TGTGCCAGCAGCCTGGACAGGGGGGAGACCCAGTACTTC. This codes for CASSLDRGETQYF. The full variable domain, its missing parts supplied by reference TRBV7-9 and TRBJ2-5, is DTGVSQNPRHKITKRGQNVTFRCDPISEHNRLYWYRQTLGQGPEFLTYFQNEAQLEKSRLLSDRFSAERPKGSFSTLEIQRTEQGDSAMYLCASSLDRGETQYFGPGTRLLVL.

A remark on this clonotype: Just one base apart from a much larger clone, this may be a read error. CDR3 loop: CASSQELGTAGVSTEAFF. The CDR3 bases are TGCGCCAGCAGCCAAGAGCTTGGGACGGCAGGCGTGAGCACTGAAGCTTTCTTT. This sequence joins TRBV4-3 and TRBJ1-1, with D possibly TRBD1 on 5 matching bases. Germline V gene lookup returns CDR1 LGHNA and CDR2 YSLEER. This CDR3 spans 18 amino acids. Trimming took off 0 bases at V and 4 bases at J, with 21 bases between the two ends.